This T cell receptor (beta chain) comes out of a study of OX40 agonist ivuxolimab in advanced cancers. With respect to the entire study: Ivuxolimab, which targeted the costimulatory receptor OX40 (CD134), was an agonistic, fully human IgG2 monoclonal antibody. Intravenous ivuxolimab was administered to patients every 2 weeks at six dose levels: 0.01, 0.1, 0.3, 1.5, 3 and 10 mg/kg. Among the roughly 52 dose-escalation patients, about 20 had hepatocellular carcinoma, roughly 15 melanoma, 9 renal cell carcinoma and 9 head and neck cancer. In the dose-escalation cohort, 65% to 90% of patients were male, and the mean age was approximately 55 years, with a range of roughly 23 to 85. Patients were allowed to have had prior anti-PD-1, anti-PD-L1 or anti-CTLA-4 therapy, and about 40% of the dose-escalation patients had been treated with checkpoint inhibitors. Three dose-escalation patients achieved partial responses, one with hepatocellular carcinoma and two with cutaneous melanoma. The purpose of peripheral TCRbeta sequencing was to test whether ivuxolimab changed TCR sequence diversity and led to clonal T-cell expansion. The monotherapy dose-escalation portion (N of about 50 patients) of the phase I ivuxolimab trial is reported in the paper.

In the case of this clone: Its antigen is still unknown. No much larger clonotype is one base removed from it; base qualities were not supplied.

What the study reported, not specific to this receptor: The antigen specificity of the peripheral T cells that underwent clonal expansion was not determined. In partial responders in the 0.1-3.0 mg/kg groups, normalized peripheral clonal expansion was found to be among the lowest, especially among CD8+ T cells. At doses from 0.1 to 3.0 mg/kg, clonal expansion was seen in both CD4+ and CD8+ blood T cells between baseline and week 6. On average, CD8+ T cells showed more expanded clones than CD4+ T cells after ivuxolimab. Low levels of normalized T-cell clonal expansion were also seen in some nonresponding patients.

Patients with a history of autoimmune disease or receiving systemic immunosuppression were excluded from the trial. Peripheral blood for TCR sequencing was collected from all dose cohorts at baseline, on cycle 4 day 1, and on cycle 7 day 1. The samples were taken from a phase I, first-in-human, multicenter, open-label dose-escalation trial of ivuxolimab. The trial enrolled adults with locally advanced or metastatic head and neck squamous cell, hepatocellular, melanoma or renal cell carcinoma. Before TCR sequencing, CD4+ T cells and CD8+ T cells were sorted from peripheral blood as separate populations. To sequence the TCRbeta CDR3 region, genomic DNA was isolated from the sorted cells. TCRbeta CDR3 regions were sequenced using the immunoSEQ Assay. The immuneACCESS repertoire file appears here via TCRdb, limited to in-frame rearrangements. These files lack a portion of the clones; in checked studies, under half of the deficit traces to unresolved V genes, and the cause of the others is not known. For this sample there are about 59,000 clones; over 75% appear just once. In total, the top ten clones hold approximately 2% of the sample.

The sample was CD4+ or CD8+ T cells sorted from blood, taken in a trial of the OX40 agonist ivuxolimab. The TCR originated in an adult with an advanced solid tumor such as melanoma, head and neck, liver or kidney cancer.

The nucleotide sequence is given as TGTGCCAGCAGGGAACAGCTGAACACTGAAGCTTTCTTT. This codes for CASREQLNTEAFF. The chain couples TRBV28 to TRBJ1-1; the D gene cannot be resolved reliably. From the cysteine up to the phenylalanine, the CDR3 has a length of 13 residues. Here the CDR3 DNA is all that survives: 39 bases in frame from base 1. The V end loses 6 bases and the J end loses 0 bases, and a stretch of 8 bases separates them. From the germline V gene, CDR1 is MDHEN and CDR2 is SYDVKM.